Listed below are T cell receptor beta chains from one sample, sequenced in a study of T cell repertoires in cytomegalovirus infection. TCRdb reprocessed the reads with MiXCR, giving one entry per CDR3 protein. The sample lists about 37,000 distinct CDR3 sequences; around half were seen once. No antigen is known for these receptors. Sample: CD8+ T cells from cultured PBMCs, taken from culture after CMV antigen stimulation. Source of these receptors: a human donor in good health (CMV status not recorded). Some clones in this sample may be carry-over from other donors' samples. The CDR3 runs from the conserved cysteine through the conserved F or W. D genes are given only for firm matches. The listing skips clone size in some rows; elsewhere it reads once, few, many or a size class.

>TRBJ2-1|TRBV24-1|few|.
TGTGCCACCAGTGATTTTGGACAGCACAATGAGCAGTTCTTC
CATSDFGQHNEQFF
>TRBJ1-1|TRBV27|.|.
TGTGCCAGCAGTTTATCGGTGCGGGGGGGGGCGGCGGCAGCTTTCTTT
CASSLSVRGGAAAAFF
>TRBJ2-3|TRBV10-3|.|TRBD2
TGTGCCATCAGTGAGGGAGGGACTAGCGGGATTTATGCAGATACGCAGTATTTT
CAISEGGTSGIYADTQYF
>TRBJ1-5|TRBV20-1|.|.
TGCAGTGCTAGAGATCGGGAGGGGGGGTGGAATCAGCCCCAGCATTTT
CSARDREGGWNQPQHF
>TRBJ2-3|TRBV7-6|.|.
TGTGCCAGCGGAGATTCAGGGGTTAGCACAGATACGCAGTATTTT
CASGDSGVSTDTQYF
>TRBJ2-7|TRBV7-6|.|TRBD2
TGTGCCAGCAGCTCTGCGACCCTAGCGGGAGGGTTGTACGAGCAGTACTTC
CASSSATLAGGLYEQYF
>TRBJ2-3|TRBV6-6|.|TRBD2
TGTGCCAGCAGAGGGACTAGCTTAGATACGCAGTATTTT
CASRGTSLDTQYF
>TRBJ2-3|TRBV4-2|.|.
TGTGCCAGCAGCCACCCTGGGGGAGGCAGTTTCACAGATACGCAGTATTTT
CASSHPGGGSFTDTQYF
>TRBJ1-1|TRBV7-3|many|.
TGTGCCAGCAGCGTCGCGGGACGGAACCTCATGAACACTGAAGCTTTCTTT
CASSVAGRNLMNTEAFF
>TRBJ2-2|TRBV15|.|.
TGTGCCACCAGGGGCGGTGGTAAGACCGGGGAGCTGTTTTTT
CATRGGGKTGELFF
>TRBJ1-1|TRBV12-3/TRBV12-4|.|TRBD1
TGTGCCAGCAGAGTGAAAGGGGGCGGGACTGAAGCTTTCTTT
CASRVKGGGTEAFF
>TRBJ1-3|TRBV7-2|.|.
TGTGCCAGCAGCTTAGTGGACCGAGGAAACACCATATATTTT
CASSLVDRGNTIYF
>TRBJ2-2|TRBV7-3|.|TRBD2
TGTGCCAGCAGCCGGGGGGGGGCTGGCGGGGAGCTGTTTTTT
CASSRGGAGGELFF
>TRBJ2-4|TRBV15|.|.
TGTGCCACCAGCACTATAAGGGGTACAGCCAAAAACATTCAGTACTTC
CATSTIRGTAKNIQYF
>TRBJ2-7|TRBV27|.|.
TGTGCCAGCAAACCCGGGCTAGCCGACTCCTACGAGCAGTACTTC
CASKPGLADSYEQYF
>TRBJ2-7|TRBV12-3/TRBV12-4|.|.
TGTGCCAGCAGTTTTAAGGGGTACTCCTACGAGCAGTACTTC
CASSFKGYSYEQYF
>TRBJ2-2|TRBV7-9|.|.
TGTGCCAGCAGCTTAGAGTGGGCGGAGCTGTTTTTT
CASSLEWAELFF
>TRBJ2-7|TRBV20-1|.|.
TGCAGTGCTAGAGATAGGAGTCTGGGGCACTACGAGCAGTACTTC
CSARDRSLGHYEQYF
>TRBJ1-5|TRBV20-1|few|.
TGCAGTGCTCCTGATTACACAAATCAGGAGGATCAGCCCCAGCATTTT
CSAPDYTNQEDQPQHF
>TRBJ2-7|TRBV27|few|.
TGTGCCAGCAGTTTATCGCCCACGAGGGGTTATAGCGAGCAGTACTTC
CASSLSPTRGYSEQYF
>TRBJ1-1|TRBV7-2|.|.
TGTGCCAGCAGCTTACGTGAGGGGCTCCAGTCGATGGCTTTCTTT
CASSLREGLQSMAFF
>TRBJ1-5|TRBV11-2|many|.
TGTGCCAGCAGCCCCGGACAGAATAGCAATCAGCCCCAGCATTTT
CASSPGQNSNQPQHF
>TRBJ2-1|TRBV10-2|many|TRBD2
TGCGCCAGTTACCAGCGGGGTCCCTACAATGAGCAGTTCTTC
CASYQRGPYNEQFF
>TRBJ1-2|TRBV4-1|few|.
TGCGCCAGCAGCCAAGTCGGGATGGGGGGCTACACCTTC
CASSQVGMGGYTF
>TRBJ2-7|TRBV19|.|.
TGTGCCACTACGGACAGCTTTTACGAGCAGTACTTC
CATTDSFYEQYF
>TRBJ1-6|TRBV28|.|.
TGTGCCAGCAGTCCCCTGACAGTGTTTTATTCACCCCTCCACTTT
CASSPLTVFYSPLHF
>TRBJ2-1|TRBV28|few|TRBD2
TGTGCCAGCAGTTCCCAGGGGGGGACTAGCGGGAATTGGGTATACAATGAGCAGTTCTTC
CASSSQGGTSGNWVYNEQFF